The T cell receptor (beta chain) described here comes from a study of cytomegalovirus exposure and HLA in healthy donors (dated by TCRdb to the late 2010s). Background on the whole study: In an earlier analysis of roughly 590 of the donors, about 270 Gb of sequence data and 100 million or so unique TCR beta sequences from about 190 million T cells were reported. Roughly 300 gigabases of sequencing data and around 85 million unique TCR sequences made up an early release that covered around 640 HLA-typed donors. The genetic ancestry cluster associated with self-reported Caucasian donors included approximately 85% of the 350 to 500 genotyped donors. The study was designed to test whether signatures of past pathogen exposure could be identified by cataloging public T cell receptors. Using immunosequencing, the study profiled T cell repertoires from fewer than 850 subjects and related those repertoires to cytomegalovirus serostatus. Along with the roughly 610-subject first cohort, a separate validation cohort of 120 different subjects was used. High-throughput TCR immunosequencing, statistical association of individual TCRs with disease status, and machine learning were combined to predict cytomegalovirus infection status. A later analysis re-examined previously published TCR beta repertoires from 600 to 700 donors and added high-resolution HLA genotyping to investigate patterns of TCR occurrence. Rather than drawing on any new phenotypic data, the later analysis identified candidate immune exposures from TCR beta sequences and the way those sequences occurred across donors. In an earlier analysis of 500 to 650 of the donors, high-throughput TCR beta sequencing was used to judge whether each TCR beta V gene segment behaved as functional or pseudogenic. Donor age, sex, ethnicity and CMV serostatus were compiled together with the repertoire data. In a later genetic analysis, genome-wide SNP genotypes for about three fifths of the roughly 670 donors were used, and that subset was treated as a discovery cohort. All discovery cohort repertoires had been generated using a single sequencing platform. Class I and class II HLA loci were covered by the typing at four-digit resolution. The number of donors typed differed by locus, with 629-630 for A, B, C, DRB1 and DQB1, roughly 550 for DQA1, 600 to 610 for DPA1, and around 450 for DPB1. Four or five DR-DQ haplotypes were handled as single units for association and clustering, since linkage in the cohort was strong. Among around 400 genotyped donors of the cohort, an average of approximately 240,000 unique TCR beta nucleotide sequences were sequenced per donor, roughly 18% of them non-productive. What the study reported, not specific to this receptor: Cytomegalovirus status was reported to be diagnosed by the classifier with high specificity and sensitivity in both the original and validation cohorts. Correlated functional status among segregating V segments might reflect linkage disequilibrium, but an unknown experimental factor could not be ruled out. For the cohort, immune exposure information was limited to CMV serostatus. At a false discovery rate of 0.05, a later analysis linked around 17,000 TCR beta sequences to specific HLA alleles. Sequencing depth was assumed to be roughly uniform across donors in the presence/absence analyses, though that assumption may not hold. In a later genetic analysis, fewer N-insertions in productive TCRs were reported among donors in an Asian-associated ancestry cluster than the approximately 710-donor mean. While some public TCRs were present in many individuals, most TCR sequences turned up only very rarely across donors. In a later analysis, most CMV-associated TCR beta chains were found to appear HLA-restricted, with HLA associations seemingly driven largely by CMV exposure. Some IMGT-functional V segments, including TRBV6-2 and TRBV6-3, could not be told apart with the 87-base-pair reads, so those segments were excluded. In vitro tests confirmed that three of the cytomegalovirus-associated TCR beta chains recognize cytomegalovirus antigens. A later analysis found that HLA-associated TCR beta chains were more clonally expanded and had lower generation probabilities than equally common non-associated chains. A cluster of highly shared sequence variants was judged likely to be a technical artifact of the sequencing pipeline. The study listed 150 to 200 TCR beta chains as associated with cytomegalovirus. The authors suggested that the approach could potentially be generalized to other disease states and immunological phenotypes. Because HLA typing was unavailable for some donors at each locus, only the typed subset was used in association tests. In a later analysis, the rate of TCR association differed among HLA loci, with DRB1 alleles having the most associated TCRs and HLA-C alleles having the fewest. According to a later analysis, parvovirus B19, influenza, CMV and Epstein-Barr virus appeared linked to several top co-occurrence clusters. The cohort was sequenced for TCR beta chains only, and without alpha or paired-chain data the features that could be detected were limited. About 15 rarely observed V segments, including chromosome 9 orphons, were excluded from the earlier analysis of several hundred of the donors because counts were too low. Broadly in line with IMGT annotations, most TCR beta V segments showed up in productive rearrangements about 87% or about 30% of the time in an earlier analysis of around 550 of the donors. Strong co-occurrence of HLA alleles, especially DR and DQ, made assigning TCR associations to individual alleles difficult. V-gene and J-gene trimming of TCR beta chains was associated with a missense DCLRE1C variant in a later genetic analysis, and the association was replicated in an independent cohort. A further reported finding was that TCR beta sequences accurately predicted the HLA-A and HLA-B alleles for most subjects in the first cohort.

As encoded in the germline V gene, CDR1 is MDHEN while CDR2 is SYDVKM. V is pared back by 3 bases and J by 3 bases, with 12 bases lying between the germline termini. From cysteine to phenylalanine, the CDR3 is 14 amino acids long. Of all the DNA, just the CDR3 is kept, 42 bases in frame from base 1. The cohort was made up of roughly 670 healthy bone marrow donors. Cohort members were all nominally healthy when sampled, although unrecorded immune exposures were likely present. The donor tested CMV seropositive and was one of the 289 seropositive cohort members. A peripheral blood sample was collected from each donor, and TCR beta sequencing was performed on peripheral blood mononuclear cells. The Qiagen DNeasy Blood Extraction Kit was used to extract genomic DNA from the blood cell samples. Library prep was done by the immunoSEQ multiplex PCR assay. For the multiplex PCR, a mixture combining 60 forward primers for TCR Vbeta segments and 13 reverse primers for TCR Jbeta segments was used. Amplification of the CDR3 region of rearranged TCR beta genes was performed with a multiplex PCR assay on genomic DNA. Amplified TCR beta libraries were sequenced as 87-base-pair reads on the Illumina HiSeq System. The published analysis was carried out like this. In a later analysis, tens of millions of unique TCR beta chains were counted across the 500 to 850 repertoires, and roughly 11 million of these chains were shared by at least two donors. A nearest-neighbor algorithm error-corrected the raw reads and collapsed the reads into unique sequences, merging closely related sequences to remove PCR and sequencing errors. V, D and J gene segments were assigned by aligning CDR3 sequences to IMGT reference sequences. For a sequence to be retained, a match of at least six nucleotides was required to both a V gene segment and a J gene segment. A rearrangement was called productive if the CDR3 had no stop codons and remained in frame with V and J, and every other rearrangement was called non-productive. CDR3 was defined according to IMGT convention as the region running from the second conserved V-encoded cysteine to the conserved J-encoded phenylalanine. In an earlier analysis of more than 550 of the donors, sequences lacking an unambiguous match to a single V gene segment were excluded. In an earlier analysis of a few hundred of the donors, V segments were called functional above 56.7% productive rearrangements and were called segregating when the between-donor standard deviation exceeded 5%. A statistical classification framework was developed to diagnose cytomegalovirus status using the catalog of TCR beta chain sequences. A later analysis assigned V and J genes by comparing TCR nucleotide sequences with IMGT/GENE-DB human TR gene sequences. In a later analysis, CDR3 sequences and most-parsimonious VDJ recombination scenarios were assigned using the TCRdist pipeline. A later analysis defined each TCR beta chain by its CDR3 amino acid sequence plus V-gene family, and excluded reads lacking a unique V-gene family. A later analysis removed 500 to 600 highly shared, low-generation-probability nucleotide sequences to deal with suspected cross-contamination and a sequencing artifact. A later analysis calculated a clonal expansion index for each public chain from normalized within-repertoire ranks of inferred template counts. In a later analysis, generation probabilities were computed using a VDJ recombination model fitted to out-of-frame rearrangements, and the results were checked against IGoR. In a later analysis, hypergeometric tests were used to score TCR-TCR, TCR-HLA and TCR-CMV co-occurrence, with a repertoire-size bias correction applied to TCR pairs. To estimate false discovery rates, a later analysis permuted the HLA or CMV assignments 20 times. In a later analysis, co-occurring TCRs were grouped with DBSCAN, and TCRdist sequence similarity was added when clustering was performed within HLA-allele-positive subsets. Co-occurrence clustering excluded repertoires with fewer than 30,000 or more than 120,000 public chains, plus five with anomalous nucleotide sharing. As stored in TCRdb, this immuneACCESS dataset retains in-frame rearrangements with V and J assigned. A fraction of the clones does not appear; measured against another copy, unresolved V genes explain less than half of the discrepancy, and the remainder lacks a known reason. From that table come the V and J calls and clone size; the DNA was used to work out D and trimming. The sample has 76,000 or so clones on record, more than 65% of them singletons. The ten most abundant clones make up more than 15% of the sample.

A note on this clone: The antigen it binds to is not known. Base quality data are lacking; no much larger clone is found one base away.

The rearranged segments are TRBV28 and TRBJ2-7, with TRBD1 perhaps the D gene, on 5 matching bases. The TCR was taken from a woman aged 35 to 49 in good health and CMV-seropositive. Sequences were obtained from PBMCs. The CDR3 reads as follows: CASSFTRVDYEQYF. The DNA sequence reads TGTGCCAGCAGTTTTACCAGGGTGGACTACGAGCAGTACTTC.